This T cell receptor (beta chain) appears in the sequencing data of a study of untreated major depressive disorder. From thawed PBMCs, CD4+ T cells were purified by negative selection. The repertoire was sequenced with immunoSEQ multiplex PCR; TCRdb's copy has only in-frame clones and lacks some. In the table there are tens of thousands of clones, approximately 95% of which are singletons. As for this clone: The antigen is undetermined.

The study, taken as a whole, reports: Depressed patients' CD4+ T cells carried increased TRBV05-01 (Vbeta 5.1) usage versus control CD4+ T cells. Private clones made up every subject's top five TRBV05-01 clones.

The germline V gene has CDR1 SGHNT and CDR2 YYREEE (reference sequence). V gave up 4 bases and J gave up 13 bases; unmatched junction bases: 5. This CDR3 has 12 residues. The rearrangement uses TRBV5-4 and TRBJ1-2, with 12 bases fitting TRBD1. The receptor was isolated from a man aged 25 to 45 in good health. Input material: CD4+ T cells from PBMCs. As DNA, the CDR3 is TGTGCCAGCAGCCGGGACAGGGGGCTCCTCACCTTC. This gives the protein CASSRDRGLLTF. Combining the CDR3 with reference TRBV5-4 and TRBJ1-2 gives the whole variable domain ETGVTQSPTHLIKTRGQQVTLRCSSQSGHNTVSWYQQALGQGPQFIFQYYREEENGRGNFPPRFSGLQFPNYSSELNVNALELDDSALYLCASSRDRGLLTFGSGTRLTVV.